This T cell receptor beta chain was captured by sequencing in a study of shared clonotypes between healthy human individuals. General observations from the study: What naive subsets generally showed was a larger estimated richness than memory subsets showed.

With respect to this clone: Its antigen is undetermined.

Partitioning of CD4+ cells yielded a CD45RA+ naive subset and a CD45RA-negative memory subset. V was trimmed by 5 bases and J by 6 bases, leaving 15 bases between them. CDR1 MGHRA and CDR2 YSYEKL come from the germline V gene. The CDR3 extends over 14 amino acids. The repertoire was sequenced with immunoSEQ multiplex PCR; TCRdb's copy has only in-frame clones and lacks some. Of more than 2 million clones in the sample, approximately 95% were seen once. Sequencing input: naive CD4+ T cells sorted from blood. Subset indicated: CD45RA+ positively selected. This clonotype was sampled from a man younger than 35 in good health. V and J are TRBV4-1 and TRBJ2-3; D is ambiguous. The DNA of the CDR3 is TGCGCCAGCAGCGTGAGACCAGGAGCGGATACGCAGTATTTT. This translates into CASSVRPGADTQYF.